Reported below is one TCR beta chain. The antigen it binds to is not known. No qualities accompany the bases; no much larger clone lies one base away. The source of the sample is a study of blood T cell repertoires in COVID-19 (TCRdb year 2020). In terms of the full investigation: Samples covering the acute and convalescent phases of COVID-19 were provided by collaborators in the United States, Italy and Spain. Nearly every sample came with metadata listing a de-identified subject ID, COVID-19 status, age in years and sex. The samples were drawn from two sources: the first 160 participants of the ongoing ImmuneRACE study, and 1,254 subjects contributed by 6 global collaborators. Where HLA class I and class II types were available, the types were taken from metadata supplied by the sample provider, not from assay-based typing. The dataset comprised deeply sampled blood TCRbeta repertoires from subjects exposed to, actively infected with, or recovered from COVID-19. The prospective study material was composed of cDNA or gDNA derived from T cells, B-cell-depleted T cells, or PBMCs. The repertoires were released in a freely available public database meant as a resource for research on the immune response to SARS-CoV-2. The research as a whole found: Clinical and demographic metadata were provided uncurated, with the amount varying by source and participant.

Counted from cysteine to phenylalanine, this CDR3 has 16 amino acids. The sequence is cut down to CDR3 DNA, 48 bases in frame from base 1. CDR1 SGHNT and CDR2 YYREEE are derived from the germline V gene (reference sequence). At the junction V is shortened by 0 bases and J by 8 bases; bases outside the gene matches: 10. Collaborating institutions collected whole blood in K2EDTA tubes following their own protocols. For TCRbeta analysis, collaborators shipped samples as frozen whole blood, isolated PBMCs, or DNA extracted from either of those sample types. TCRbeta CDR3 regions were amplified from genomic DNA using the immunoSEQ Assay, a bias-controlled multiplex PCR. In the source study's methods: The number of nucleated cells in each sample was estimated by amplification of reference gene primers within the assay. To quantify the absolute abundance of each unique TCRbeta CDR3 rearrangement, sequence reads were collapsed and filtered. Productive Simpson clonality was computed per sample as the square root of Simpson's diversity index over productive rearrangements. Held by TCRdb, this immuneACCESS table contains in-frame sequences only and omits some clones. Under half of the omission traces to an unresolved V gene where checked; the cause of the rest is unknown. V, J and clone size reflect that table, while D and trimming were determined from the DNA. The sample table records under 200,000 clones; 90% to 95% of these occur just once. Approximately 0.5% of the sample comes from the top ten.

The specimen sequenced was peripheral blood. In this chain, TRBV5-4 is recombined with TRBJ2-1; TRBD1 agrees with 8 junctional bases. This clonotype was obtained from a man aged 50-59 years with acute or convalescent COVID-19. The DNA sequence reads TGTGCCAGCAGCTTGGGGGGGGTGGACAGGGCTCATGAGCAGTTCTTC. Its protein is CASSLGGVDRAHEQFF. Joined to the reference TRBV5-4 and TRBJ2-1 proteins, this CDR3 gives the full variable domain: ETGVTQSPTHLIKTRGQQVTLRCSSQSGHNTVSWYQQALGQGPQFIFQYYREEENGRGNFPPRFSGLQFPNYSSELNVNALELDDSALYLCASSLGGVDRAHEQFFGPGTRLTVL.